These T cell receptor beta chains were read from a single sample in a study of shared clonotypes between healthy human individuals. Using immunoSEQ multiplex PCR, the repertoire was profiled, and TCRdb retains in-frame clones only, with some absent. The repertoire holds about 2 million clones, with about 95% as singletons. Sequenced: naive CD8+ T cells sorted from blood. These receptors were taken from a man younger than 35 in good health. Each CDR3 is given with its conserved first and last residue. D genes are given only for firm matches. Clone size appears in some rows only: once, few, many, or a class for an expanded clone.

j_call,clone_size,v_call,d_call,cdr3_nt,cdr3_aa
TRBJ2-1,NA,TRBV30,TRBD1,TGTGCCTGGAGTGTACAATGGGGGACAGCCTACAATGAGCAGTTCTTC,CAWSVQWGTAYNEQFF
TRBJ2-2,NA,TRBV7-9,TRBD2,TGTGCCAGCACCACCCCTGGGCTAGCGGGACCCACCGGGGAGCTGTTTTTT,CASTTPGLAGPTGELFF
TRBJ1-1,NA,TRBV7-9,NA,TGTGCCAGCACCGACCGGGGAACTGAAGCTTTCTTT,CASTDRGTEAFF
TRBJ2-2,NA,TRBV28,NA,TGTGCCAGCAGTCCCCGGACTGTTCAAGGTCTTGCCGGGGAGCTGTTTTTT,CASSPRTVQGLAGELFF
TRBJ2-4,NA,TRBV7-9,TRBD1,TGTGCCAGCAGCTTAGTATTGGGACAGAACAACTTCATCAAAAACATTCAGTACTTC,CASSLVLGQNNFIKNIQYF
TRBJ2-1,NA,TRBV5-4,NA,TGTGCCAGCAGCTTGGAATTCGGTCACAATGAGCAGTTCTTC,CASSLEFGHNEQFF
TRBJ2-7,NA,TRBV18,TRBD1,TGTGCCAGCTCACTTGAGACAGGGGGCAACGAGCAGTACTTC,CASSLETGGNEQYF
TRBJ2-2,NA,TRBV28,NA,TGTGCCAGCAGTATCCATACGAACACCGGGGAGCTGTTTTTT,CASSIHTNTGELFF
TRBJ2-5,NA,TRBV10-3,TRBD2,TGTGCCATCAGTGATCTAGCGGGAGGTTATCAAGAGACCCAGTACTTC,CAISDLAGGYQETQYF
TRBJ2-5,NA,TRBV4-1,NA,TGCGCCAGCAGCCAAGGGCTCCTTCTACCCCAAGAGACCCAGTACTTC,CASSQGLLLPQETQYF
TRBJ2-1,NA,TRBV4-3,TRBD2,TGCGCCAGCAGCCCCCGGGGACTACAGAATGAGCAGTTCTTC,CASSPRGLQNEQFF
TRBJ2-4,NA,TRBV5-5,TRBD1,TGTGCCAGCAGCTCTCCGGGACAGGGGATAGCCAAAAACATTCAGTACTTC,CASSSPGQGIAKNIQYF
TRBJ2-3,NA,TRBV4-3,TRBD2,TGCGCCAGCAGCCAAGATGGTCTCGCGGGAGAGGCGGATACGCAGTATTTT,CASSQDGLAGEADTQYF
TRBJ1-1,NA,TRBV4-1,TRBD1,TGCGCCAGCAGCCAAGACGAGGGTACGACAGGGCTCGAAGCTTTCTTT,CASSQDEGTTGLEAFF
TRBJ2-1,NA,TRBV19,TRBD2,TGTGCCAGTAGTATCGCCGGGGGGGCCTACAATGAGCAGTTCTTC,CASSIAGGAYNEQFF
TRBJ2-7,NA,TRBV14,NA,TGTGCCAGCAGCCATCGAGAGGGCCGTAGTTACGAGCAGTACTTC,CASSHREGRSYEQYF
TRBJ2-5,NA,TRBV9,TRBD1,TGTGCCAGCAGCGACCCCGGGACAGGGGGCGAAGAGACCCAGTACTTC,CASSDPGTGGEETQYF
TRBJ2-7,NA,TRBV19,NA,TGTGCCAGTAGTATATTGGCAGCCGTTGGACACGAGCAGTACTTC,CASSILAAVGHEQYF
TRBJ2-1,NA,TRBV7-6,NA,TGTGCCAGCAGCCCTAGTGCGCGGGACTTATTATACAATGAGCAGTTCTTC,CASSPSARDLLYNEQFF
TRBJ2-3,NA,TRBV6-5,TRBD1,TGTGCCAGCAGGGGGACAGCCTTTTATACGCAGTATTTT,CASRGTAFYTQYF
TRBJ1-1,once,TRBV4-2,NA,TGTGCCAGCAGCCGAGCAGGGGATATGAACACTGAAGCTTTCTTT,CASSRAGDMNTEAFF
TRBJ2-7,NA,TRBV27,TRBD1,TGTGCCAGCAGAACAGGGGGCGGGCAGTACTTC,CASRTGGGQYF